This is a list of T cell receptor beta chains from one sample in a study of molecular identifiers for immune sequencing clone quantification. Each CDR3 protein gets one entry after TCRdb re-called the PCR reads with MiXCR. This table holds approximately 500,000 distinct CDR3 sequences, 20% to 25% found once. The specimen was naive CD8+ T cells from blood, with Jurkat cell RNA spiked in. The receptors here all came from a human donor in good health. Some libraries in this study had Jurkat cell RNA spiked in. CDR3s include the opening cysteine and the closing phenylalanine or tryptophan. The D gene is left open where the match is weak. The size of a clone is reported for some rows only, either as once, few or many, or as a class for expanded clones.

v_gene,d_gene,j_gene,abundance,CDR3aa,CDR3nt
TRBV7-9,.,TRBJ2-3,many,CASSLESRGFGTDTQYF,TGTGCCAGCAGTCTAGAGTCGCGGGGATTTGGCACAGATACGCAGTATTTT
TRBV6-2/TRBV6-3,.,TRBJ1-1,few,CASSYYQGNTEAFF,TGTGCCAGCAGTTACTATCAGGGGAACACTGAAGCTTTCTTT
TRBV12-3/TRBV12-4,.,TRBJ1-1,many,CASSQTGNTEAFF,TGTGCCAGCAGCCAGACAGGGAACACTGAAGCTTTCTTT
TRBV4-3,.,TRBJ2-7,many,CASSQEWPEQDEQYF,TGCGCCAGCAGCCAAGAGTGGCCAGAGCAGGACGAGCAGTACTTC
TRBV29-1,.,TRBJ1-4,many,CSVVTGSGEKLFF,TGCAGCGTCGTTACAGGGAGCGGTGAAAAACTGTTTTTT
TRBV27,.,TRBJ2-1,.,CASSLGLASHNEQFF,TGTGCCAGCAGTTTGGGGCTAGCCTCCCACAATGAGCAGTTCTTC
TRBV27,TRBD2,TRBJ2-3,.,CASRKRGLPDTQYF,TGTGCCAGCAGAAAGCGGGGTCTCCCAGATACGCAGTATTTT
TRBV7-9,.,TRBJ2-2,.,CASRSPKGGTGELFF,TGTGCCAGCCGCTCCCCCAAGGGAGGCACCGGGGAGCTGTTTTTT
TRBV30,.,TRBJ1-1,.,CAWSPQPNTEAFF,TGTGCCTGGAGTCCCCAGCCGAACACTGAAGCTTTCTTT
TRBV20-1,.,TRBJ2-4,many,CSASGDLGKNIQYF,TGCAGTGCCAGTGGGGATTTGGGCAAAAACATTCAGTACTTC
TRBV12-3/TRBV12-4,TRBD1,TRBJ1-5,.,CASSFGGTGQPQHF,TGTGCCAGCAGTTTCGGGGGGACAGGTCAGCCCCAGCATTTT
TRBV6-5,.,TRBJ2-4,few,CASSYSIFGGASKNIQYF,TGTGCCAGCAGTTACTCGATATTTGGGGGCGCGTCCAAAAACATTCAGTACTTC
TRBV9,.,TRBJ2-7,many,CASSGDPTYEQYF,TGTGCCAGCAGCGGGGACCCGACCTACGAGCAGTACTTC
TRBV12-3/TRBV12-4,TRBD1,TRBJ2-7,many,CASSYSGQGPHHYEQYF,TGTGCCAGCAGTTATTCGGGACAGGGGCCACACCACTACGAGCAGTACTTC
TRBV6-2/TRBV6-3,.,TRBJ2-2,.,CASTGTGVLFF,TGTGCCAGCACGGGCACCGGGGTGCTGTTTTTT
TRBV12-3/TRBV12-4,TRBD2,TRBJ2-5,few,CASSPPGEGQETQYF,TGTGCCAGCAGTCCACCCGGGGAGGGTCAAGAGACCCAGTACTTC
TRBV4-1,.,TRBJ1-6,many,CASSPQDVDNSPLHF,TGCGCCAGCAGCCCCCAGGACGTGGATAATTCACCCCTCCACTTT
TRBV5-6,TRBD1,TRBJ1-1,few,CASSPGTGTPNTEAFF,TGTGCCAGCAGCCCCGGGACAGGGACCCCGAACACTGAAGCTTTCTTT
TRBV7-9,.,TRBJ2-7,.,CASSPAGDQVYEQYF,TGTGCCAGCAGCCCGGCAGGAGACCAGGTCTACGAGCAGTACTTC
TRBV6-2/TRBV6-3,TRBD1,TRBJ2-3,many,CASSRRTGGLTDTQYF,TGTGCCAGCAGTCGACGAACAGGGGGTTTGACAGATACGCAGTATTTT
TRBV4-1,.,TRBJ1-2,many,CASSPKGGDYGYTF,TGCGCCAGCAGCCCCAAGGGAGGAGACTATGGCTACACCTTC
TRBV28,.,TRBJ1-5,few,CASTFGQNSNQPQHF,TGTGCCAGCACTTTTGGGCAAAATAGCAATCAGCCCCAGCATTTT
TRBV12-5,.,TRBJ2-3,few,CASGLGTSRSTDTQYF,TGTGCTAGTGGTTTGGGTACTTCGCGGAGCACAGATACGCAGTATTTT
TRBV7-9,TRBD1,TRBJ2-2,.,CAWDRQNTGEPFF,TGTGCGTGGGACAGGCAGAACACCGGGGAGCCGTTTTTT
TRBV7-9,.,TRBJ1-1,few,CASSPLGVEAFF,TGTGCCAGCAGCCCACTGGGGGTTGAAGCTTTCTTT
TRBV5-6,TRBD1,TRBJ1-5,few,CASSSRDRGLNQPQHF,TGTGCCAGCAGCTCGCGGGACAGGGGGCTTAATCAGCCCCAGCATTTT
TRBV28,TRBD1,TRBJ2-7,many,CASSAQGAGDEQYF,TGTGCCAGCAGTGCTCAGGGGGCCGGTGACGAGCAGTACTTC
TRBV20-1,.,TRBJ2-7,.,CSARDRSAPTYYEQYF,TGCAGTGCTAGAGATCGGAGCGCTCCGACTTACTACGAGCAGTACTTC
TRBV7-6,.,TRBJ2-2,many,CASSPEVFGVPGNTGELFF,TGTGCCAGCAGCCCCGAGGTCTTCGGGGTACCAGGGAACACCGGGGAGCTGTTTTTT
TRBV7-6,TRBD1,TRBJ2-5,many,CASSPGQAPWTQYF,TGTGCCAGCAGCCCAGGACAGGCCCCATGGACCCAGTACTTC
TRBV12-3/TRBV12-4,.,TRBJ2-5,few,CASAEQRPSQETQYF,TGTGCCAGCGCCGAACAGAGACCGAGCCAAGAGACCCAGTACTTC
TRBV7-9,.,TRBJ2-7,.,CASSPAANSYEQYF,TGTGCCAGCAGCCCAGCAGCGAACTCCTACGAGCAGTACTTC
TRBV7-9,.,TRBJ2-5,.,CASSLFPLYQETQYF,TGTGCCAGCAGCTTGTTTCCGCTGTACCAAGAGACCCAGTACTTC
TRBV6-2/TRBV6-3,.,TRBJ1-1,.,CASTLLGDMNTEAFF,TGTGCCAGCACCCTCCTAGGGGACATGAACACTGAAGCTTTCTTT
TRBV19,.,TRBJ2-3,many,CASSLPGGTDTQYF,TGTGCCAGTAGTCTCCCGGGGGGCACAGATACGCAGTATTTT
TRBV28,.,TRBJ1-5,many,CASSFTGESNQPQHF,TGTGCCAGCAGTTTCACGGGGGAGAGCAATCAGCCCCAGCATTTT
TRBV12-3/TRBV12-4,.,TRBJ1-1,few,CASTLGGTEAFF,TGTGCCAGCACCCTAGGAGGGACTGAAGCTTTCTTT
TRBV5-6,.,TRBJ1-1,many,CASSPDGGTEAFF,TGTGCCAGCAGCCCGGACGGGGGCACTGAAGCTTTCTTT
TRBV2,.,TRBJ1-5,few,CASKDQGAEPQHF,TGTGCCAGTAAGGATCAGGGCGCGGAGCCCCAGCATTTT
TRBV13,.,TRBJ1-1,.,CASSGQQMNTEAFF,TGTGCCAGCAGCGGTCAGCAGATGAACACTGAAGCTTTCTTT
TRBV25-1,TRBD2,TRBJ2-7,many,CASSEPVAGGGYEQYF,TGTGCCAGCAGTGAACCCGTGGCGGGGGGGGGGTACGAGCAGTACTTC
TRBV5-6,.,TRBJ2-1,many,CASSSLTRPPYNEQFF,TGTGCCAGCAGCTCCCTGACTAGACCTCCTTACAATGAGCAGTTCTTC
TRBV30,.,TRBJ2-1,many,CAWALLGPDEQFF,TGTGCCTGGGCGCTTCTGGGGCCCGATGAGCAGTTCTTC
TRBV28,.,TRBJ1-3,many,CASSFGGSGNTIYF,TGTGCCAGCAGTTTCGGGGGCTCTGGAAACACCATATATTTT
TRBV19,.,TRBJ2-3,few,CASSIDPDLVTDTQYF,TGTGCCAGTAGTATAGACCCCGACTTGGTCACAGATACGCAGTATTTT
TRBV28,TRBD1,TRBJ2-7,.,CASSLGVFGTAPREQYF,TGTGCCAGCAGTTTAGGGGTTTTTGGGACAGCCCCTCGCGAGCAGTACTTC
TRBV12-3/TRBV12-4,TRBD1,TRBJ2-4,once,CACSQTGGRNIQYF,TGTGCCTGCAGTCAGACAGGGGGCAGGAACATCCAGTACTTC